This TCR beta chain was identified during a study of blood T cell repertoires in COVID-19. The CDR3 length is 16 residues. In germline, CDR1 is MNHEY, CDR2 SVGEGT. After removal of 6 bases from V and 4 bases from J, the junction contained 11 bases not matched to a gene. Original data processing: Reference gene primers were amplified, and this amplification served to estimate nucleated cell counts. Assay: immunoSEQ multiplex PCR; the TCRdb copy retains only in-frame clones and omits some. V and J calls and clone size are those listed in that table; D and trimming were worked out from the DNA. Of 120,000 to 150,000 clones listed, 87% were seen once; the top ten hold roughly 4%.

The chain couples TRBV6-2 or TRBV6-3 to TRBJ2-3, with 9 bases lining up with TRBD2. Sequenced sample: PBMCs or T cells enriched from blood (not recorded which). The clonotype was recovered from a woman aged 40 to 49 who had been exposed to COVID-19. For the CDR3, the DNA is TGTGCCAGCAGCACCCCCGGGCGGGGGGGCGCAGATACGCAGTATTTT. This encodes CASSTPGRGGADTQYF.